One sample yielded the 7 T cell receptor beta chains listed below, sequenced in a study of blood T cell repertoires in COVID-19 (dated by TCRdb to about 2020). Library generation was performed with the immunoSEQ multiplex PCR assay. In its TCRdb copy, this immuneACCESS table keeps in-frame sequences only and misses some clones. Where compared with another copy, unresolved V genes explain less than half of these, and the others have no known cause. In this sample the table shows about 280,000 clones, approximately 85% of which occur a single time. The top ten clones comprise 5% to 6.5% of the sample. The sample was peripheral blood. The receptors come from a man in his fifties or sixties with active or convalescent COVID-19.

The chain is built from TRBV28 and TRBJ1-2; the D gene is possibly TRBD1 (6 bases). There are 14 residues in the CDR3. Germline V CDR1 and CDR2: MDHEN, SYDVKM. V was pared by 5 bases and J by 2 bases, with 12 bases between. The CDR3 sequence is CASSPRTENYGYTF. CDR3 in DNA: TGTGCCAGCAGTCCTAGGACAGAAAACTATGGCTACACCTTC.

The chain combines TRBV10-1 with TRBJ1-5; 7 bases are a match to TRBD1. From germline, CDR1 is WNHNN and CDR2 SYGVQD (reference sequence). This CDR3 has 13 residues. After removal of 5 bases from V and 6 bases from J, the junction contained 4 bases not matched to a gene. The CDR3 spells CASSRGLGQPQHF. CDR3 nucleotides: TGCGCCAGCAGTAGGGGGCTCGGTCAGCCCCAGCATTTT.

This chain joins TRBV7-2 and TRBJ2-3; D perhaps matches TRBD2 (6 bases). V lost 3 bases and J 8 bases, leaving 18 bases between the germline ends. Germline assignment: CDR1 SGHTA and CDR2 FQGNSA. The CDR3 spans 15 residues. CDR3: CASSFQVGGRGTQYF. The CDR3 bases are TGTGCCAGCAGCTTCCAAGTAGGTGGGCGGGGTACGCAGTATTTT.

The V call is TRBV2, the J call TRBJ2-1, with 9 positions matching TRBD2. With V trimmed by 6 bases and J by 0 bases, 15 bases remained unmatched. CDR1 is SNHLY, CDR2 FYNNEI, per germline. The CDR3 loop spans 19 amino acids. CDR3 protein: CASRIPLAGPESSYNEQFF. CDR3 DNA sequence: TGTGCCAGCAGGATCCCCCTAGCGGGACCCGAGAGCTCCTACAATGAGCAGTTCTTC.

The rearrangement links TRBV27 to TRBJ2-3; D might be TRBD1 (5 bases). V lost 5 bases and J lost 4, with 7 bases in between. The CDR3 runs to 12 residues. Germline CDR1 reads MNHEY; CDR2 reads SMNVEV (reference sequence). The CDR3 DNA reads TGTGCCAGCAGTGGGGCCCCAGATACGCAGTATTTT. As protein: CASSGAPDTQYF.

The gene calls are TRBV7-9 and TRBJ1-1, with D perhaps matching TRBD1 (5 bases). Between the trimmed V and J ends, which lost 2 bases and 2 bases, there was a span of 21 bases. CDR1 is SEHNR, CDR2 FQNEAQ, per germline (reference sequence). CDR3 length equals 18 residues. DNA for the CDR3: TGTGCCAGCAGCTTACCCCAAGGGCAAAGGGGAACCAACACTGAAGCTTTCTTT. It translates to CASSLPQGQRGTNTEAFF. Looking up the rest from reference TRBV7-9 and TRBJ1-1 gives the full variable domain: DTGVSQNPRHKITKRGQNVTFRCDPISEHNRLYWYRQTLGQGPEFLTYFQNEAQLEKSRLLSDRFSAERPKGSFSTLEIQRTEQGDSAMYLCASSLPQGQRGTNTEAFFGQGTRLTVV.

The CDR3, as DNA: TGTGCCTGGAGTGCCGGGACTACGATTTGGCCCCTCCACTTT. This translates into CAWSAGTTIWPLHF. The chain recombines TRBV30 with TRBJ1-6, with D perhaps matching TRBD1 (5 bases). This CDR3 comprises 14 residues. Trimming pared 1 base from V and 13 bases from J, leaving 17 bases between. Germline V lookup: CDR1 GTSNPN, CDR2 SVGIG (reference sequence).